One sample yielded the 15 T cell receptor beta chains listed below, sequenced in a study of shared clonotypes between healthy human individuals. TCRdb's table, derived via immunoSEQ multiplex PCR, lists solely in-frame clones and lacks some. Here the sample spans about 2,200,000 clones, roughly 91% being singletons. CD45RO-negative, CCR7-positively selected cells formed the naive CD8 fraction, excluding terminally differentiated effector memory CD45RA+ cells. Sequencing input: naive CD8+ T cells from PBMCs. These receptors originate from a man aged 18 to 30 in good health. Some clones in this sample may be carry-over from other donors' samples.

The chain carries TRBV19 and TRBJ2-7; 7 bases fit TRBD2. CDR1 and CDR2 from the germline V gene are LNHDA and SQIVND (reference sequence). With 5 bases clipped from V and 0 bases from J, the junction kept 7 bases outside the gene matches. The CDR3 is 15 amino acids. Here the CDR3 DNA reads TGTGCCAGTAGTGATAGCGGGCGCAACTCCTACGAGCAGTACTTC. Amino acid sequence: CASSDSGRNSYEQYF.

In its sample, this clone was seen once. The chain has TRBV27 and TRBJ2-7; D gene unclear. The CDR3 is 15 amino acids. In germline, CDR1 is MNHEY, CDR2 SMNVEV (reference sequence). V lost 5 bases and J lost 1, with 15 bases in between. The CDR3 here is CASSPPSHKSYEQYF. For the CDR3, the DNA is TGTGCCAGCAGTCCCCCGTCCCATAAATCCTACGAGCAGTACTTC.

The chain carries TRBV5-4 and TRBJ1-5, with TRBD1 identical over 10 bases. Trimming removed 3 bases from V and 5 bases from J; junction bases left unmatched: 2. CDR3 length: 14 amino acids. CDR1 SGHNT and CDR2 YYREEE come from the germline V gene (reference sequence). For the CDR3, the DNA is TGTGCCAGCAGCTCGGACAGGGGGGATCAGCCCCAGCATTTT. Encoded protein: CASSSDRGDQPQHF.

V is TRBV5-4 and J is TRBJ1-1; 10 nucleotides agree with TRBD1. The J segment lost 4 bases and the V segment lost 0 bases, leaving 3 bases of the junction unmatched. Germline V gene sequence: CDR1 SGHNT, CDR2 YYREEE (reference sequence). The CDR3 runs 15 residues. The DNA for the CDR3 is TGTGCCAGCAGCTTGGGGACAGGGGGAAGCACTGAAGCTTTCTTT. It is translated as CASSLGTGGSTEAFF. Full variable domain (rest looked up from reference TRBV5-4 and TRBJ1-1): ETGVTQSPTHLIKTRGQQVTLRCSSQSGHNTVSWYQQALGQGPQFIFQYYREEENGRGNFPPRFSGLQFPNYSSELNVNALELDDSALYLCASSLGTGGSTEAFFGQGTRLTVV.

This chain uses TRBV9 with TRBJ2-7; possibly TRBD1 for D (6 bases). The V end was cut by 4 bases, the J end by 5 bases, with 16 bases between. CDR1 and CDR2 (germline): SGDLS, YYNGEE. The CDR3 spans 14 residues. The CDR3 sequence is CASSPEAQGDEQYF. The DNA for the CDR3 is TGTGCCAGCAGCCCAGAGGCACAGGGCGACGAGCAGTACTTC.

This clone was seen a single time. The rearrangement uses TRBV27 and TRBJ1-4; TRBD1 matches at 7 bases. This CDR3 spans 17 amino acids. V was clipped by 3 bases and J by 5 bases; unmatched bases: 12. The germline gives CDR1 MNHEY, CDR2 SMNVEV (reference sequence). CDR3 sequence: CASSLISREGANEKLFF. CDR3 in DNA: TGTGCCAGCAGTTTGATTTCCCGGGAGGGGGCGAATGAAAAACTGTTTTTT.

This chain uses TRBV14 with TRBJ2-5; TRBD1 agrees at 9 bases. Germline-derived CDR1 and CDR2 are SGHDN and FVKESK. The CDR3 contains 16 residues. Trimming at V came to 4 bases and at J to 3 bases, leaving 9 bases not matched to a gene. CDR3 protein: CASSRPGQGVEETQYF. CDR3 nucleotide sequence: TGTGCCAGCAGCCGTCCGGGACAGGGAGTTGAAGAGACCCAGTACTTC.

Here the CDR3 reads CSVDRGDTGELFF. In DNA, the CDR3 is TGCAGCGTGGACAGGGGGGACACCGGGGAGCTGTTTTTT. The chain links TRBV29-1 to TRBJ2-2, with TRBD1 matching over 10 bases. Germline lookup yields CDR1 SQVTM and CDR2 ANQGSEA. V gave up 6 bases and J gave up 3 bases; unmatched junction bases: 1. The CDR3 has 13 residues.

The chain has TRBV28 and TRBJ1-4; D unclear. Germline CDR1 and CDR2: MDHEN and SYDVKM. This CDR3 has 14 amino acids. The ends were cut back, 6 bases at V and 6 bases at J, with 14 bases in the middle. The CDR3 protein is CASSPFQNDEKLFF. CDR3 nucleotide sequence: TGTGCCAGCAGCCCATTCCAAAATGATGAAAAACTGTTTTTT.

The V gene is TRBV29-1, the J gene TRBJ1-2; D uncertain. The CDR3 spans 16 residues. Trimming took off 0 bases at V and 8 bases at J, with 22 bases between the two ends. Germline V lookup: CDR1 SQVTM, CDR2 ANQGSEA. For the CDR3, the DNA is TGCAGCGTTGAAGACATGCTGGCAGGTGTCCTTGAGGGCTACACCTTC. It translates to CSVEDMLAGVLEGYTF.

About this clone: Within the sample, other DNA sequences also encode this same CDR3. This chain joins TRBV28 and TRBJ2-2, with D perhaps TRBD1 (5 bases). There are 15 residues in the CDR3. Germline assignment: CDR1 MDHEN and CDR2 SYDVKM. V gave up 2 bases and J gave up 2 bases, with 9 bases separating them. The DNA of the CDR3 is TGTGCCAGCAGTTTACAGGGTTTCAACACCGGGGAGCTGTTTTTT. The encoded protein is CASSLQGFNTGELFF. Combining the CDR3 with reference TRBV28 and TRBJ2-2 gives the whole variable domain DVKVTQSSRYLVKRTGEKVFLECVQDMDHENMFWYRQDPGLGLRLIYFSYDVKMKEKGDIPEGYSVSREKKERFSLILESASTNQTSMYLCASSLQGFNTGELFFGEGSRLTVL.

V gene TRBV9 combines with J gene TRBJ2-2, with no clear D. The CDR3 is 13 amino acids. Germline V gene data show CDR1 as SGDLS and CDR2 as YYNGEE. The V end was cut by 6 bases, the J end by 6 bases, with 12 bases between. The chain's CDR3 is CASTPTRSGELFF. The CDR3 DNA reads as TGTGCCAGCACCCCGACGCGGTCCGGGGAGCTGTTTTTT.

A single count supports this clone. The V gene is TRBV4-3, the J gene TRBJ1-5; perhaps TRBD1 as D (5 bases). This CDR3 has 15 residues. The V end lost 4 bases, the J end lost 9 bases, and 19 bases lay between the germline ends. The germline V gene has CDR1 LGHNA and CDR2 YSLEER. In DNA, the CDR3 is TGCGCCAGCAGCCCGGGTTTAGGACACGGATCGCCCCAGCATTTT. Translated: CASSPGLGHGSPQHF.

As for this clone: This sample also contains other DNA sequences that code for the same CDR3. The chain has TRBV9 and TRBJ2-1; weak D call: TRBD2 (6 bases). V was cut by 4 bases and J by 7 bases, with 12 bases left in between. The CDR3 length is 13 residues. CDR1 is SGDLS and CDR2 is YYNGEE in the germline V gene. The CDR3 DNA is TGTGCCAGCAGCTTGGGTAGCGGTAATGAGCAGTTCTTC. Its protein is CASSLGSGNEQFF.

The rearrangement links TRBV4-1 to TRBJ2-7, with D perhaps assigned TRBD1 or TRBD2 (5 bases each). Trimming removed 3 bases at V and 2 bases at J, with 23 bases between. The V gene's germline CDR1 is MGHRA and CDR2 YSYEKL. The CDR3 loop spans 18 amino acids. The CDR3 coding sequence is TGCGCCAGCAGCCACAGAACTGAGGGGAAGAGGGACCCCTACGAGCAGTACTTC. This encodes CASSHRTEGKRDPYEQYF.